Listed here is a single T cell receptor (beta chain). Its antigen remains unidentified. This sample was taken from a study of OX40 agonist ivuxolimab in advanced cancers. Overall study: Recorded diagnoses for dose-escalation patients were hepatocellular carcinoma, melanoma, renal cell or head and neck cancer. Age averaged roughly 60 years (range roughly 20 to 90), and 82.7% were male. Findings and caveats of the study: At 0.1 to 3.0 mg/kg, clonal expansion of CD4+ and CD8+ blood T cells had occurred by week 6.

The table came from immunoSEQ multiplex PCR; TCRdb's copy has only in-frame clones and leaves some out. This sample carries roughly 42,000 clones, around 85% of them seen once, and the ten largest clones take around 14%. Patients with autoimmune history or systemic immunosuppression were excluded. This specimen consisted of CD4+ or CD8+ T cells sorted from blood, obtained in a trial of the OX40 agonist ivuxolimab. This sequence originates from an adult with an advanced solid tumor such as melanoma, head and neck, liver or kidney cancer.

For the CDR3, the DNA is TGTGCCAGCAGCTTAGCTGGGCCGAATCCCAATGAAAAACTGTTTTTT. Translation gives CASSLAGPNPNEKLFF. V gene TRBV7-2 combines with J gene TRBJ1-4; the D is unclear. Germline CDR1 is SGHTA and CDR2 is FQGNSA. V was pared by 0 bases and J by 5 bases, with 13 bases between. The CDR3 consists of 16 residues.